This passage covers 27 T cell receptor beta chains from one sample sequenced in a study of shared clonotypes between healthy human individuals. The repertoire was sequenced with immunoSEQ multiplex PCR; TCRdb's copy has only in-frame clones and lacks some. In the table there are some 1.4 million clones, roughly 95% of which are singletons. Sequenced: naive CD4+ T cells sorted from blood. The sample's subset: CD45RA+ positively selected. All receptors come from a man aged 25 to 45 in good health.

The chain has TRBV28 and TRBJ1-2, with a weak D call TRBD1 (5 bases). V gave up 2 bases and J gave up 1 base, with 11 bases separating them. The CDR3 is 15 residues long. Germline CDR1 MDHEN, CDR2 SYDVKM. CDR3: CASSLMQGSNYGYTF. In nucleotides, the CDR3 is TGTGCCAGCAGTTTAATGCAGGGAAGTAACTATGGCTACACCTTC.

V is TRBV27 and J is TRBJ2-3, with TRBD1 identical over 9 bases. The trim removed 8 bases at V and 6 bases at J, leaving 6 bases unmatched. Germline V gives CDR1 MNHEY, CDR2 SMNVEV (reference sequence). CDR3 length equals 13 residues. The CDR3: CASGTGPRDTQYF. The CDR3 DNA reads TGTGCCAGCGGGACAGGGCCTCGCGATACGCAGTATTTT.

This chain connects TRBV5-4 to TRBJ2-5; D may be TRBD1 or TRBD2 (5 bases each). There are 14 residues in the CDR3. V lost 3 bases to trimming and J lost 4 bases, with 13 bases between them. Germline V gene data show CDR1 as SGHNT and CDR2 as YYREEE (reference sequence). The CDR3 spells CASSSRGPAETQYF. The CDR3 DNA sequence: TGTGCCAGCAGCTCAAGGGGACCGGCAGAGACCCAGTACTTC.

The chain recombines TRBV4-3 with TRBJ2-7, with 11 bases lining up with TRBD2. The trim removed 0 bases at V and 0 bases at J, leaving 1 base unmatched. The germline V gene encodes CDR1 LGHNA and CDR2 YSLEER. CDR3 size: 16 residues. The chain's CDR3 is CASSQDGTSGSYEQYF. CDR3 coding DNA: TGCGCCAGCAGCCAAGATGGGACTAGCGGCTCCTACGAGCAGTACTTC.

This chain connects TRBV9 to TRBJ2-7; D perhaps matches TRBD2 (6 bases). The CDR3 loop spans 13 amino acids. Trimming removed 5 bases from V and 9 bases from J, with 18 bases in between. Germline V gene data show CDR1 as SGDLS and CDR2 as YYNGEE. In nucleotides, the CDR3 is TGTGCCAGCAGTCCAGGAGGGCCTGCGGGGCAGTACTTC. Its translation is CASSPGGPAGQYF.

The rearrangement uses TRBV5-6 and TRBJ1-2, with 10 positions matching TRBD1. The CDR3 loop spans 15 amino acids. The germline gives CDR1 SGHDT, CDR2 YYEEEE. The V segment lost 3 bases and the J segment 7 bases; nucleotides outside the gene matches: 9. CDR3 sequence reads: CASSSPGQGMGGYTF. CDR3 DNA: TGTGCCAGCAGCTCCCCGGGACAGGGGATGGGTGGCTACACCTTC.

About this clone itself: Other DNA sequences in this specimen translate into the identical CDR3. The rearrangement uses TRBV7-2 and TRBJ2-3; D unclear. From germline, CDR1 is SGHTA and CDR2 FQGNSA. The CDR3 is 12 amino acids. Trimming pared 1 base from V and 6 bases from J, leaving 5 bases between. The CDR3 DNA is TGTGCCAGCAGCTTAGTGTCGGATACGCAGTATTTT. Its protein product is CASSLVSDTQYF. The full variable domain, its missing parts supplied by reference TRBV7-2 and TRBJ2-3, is GAGVSQSPSNKVTEKGKDVELRCDPISGHTALYWYRQSLGQGLEFLIYFQGNSAPDKSGLPSDRFSAERTGGSVSTLTIQRTQQEDSAVYLCASSLVSDTQYFGPGTRLTVL.

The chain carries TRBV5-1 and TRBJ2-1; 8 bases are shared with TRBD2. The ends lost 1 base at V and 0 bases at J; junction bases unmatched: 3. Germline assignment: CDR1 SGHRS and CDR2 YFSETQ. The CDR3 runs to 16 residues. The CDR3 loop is CASSLTSGYSYNEQFF. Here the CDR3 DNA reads TGCGCCAGCAGCTTGACTAGCGGCTACTCCTACAATGAGCAGTTCTTC.

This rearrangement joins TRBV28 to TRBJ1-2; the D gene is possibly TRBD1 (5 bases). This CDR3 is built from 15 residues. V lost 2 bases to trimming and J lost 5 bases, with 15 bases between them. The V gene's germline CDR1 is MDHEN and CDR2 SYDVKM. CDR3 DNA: TGTGCCAGCAGTTTAAGTCAGGGCAACGTATATGGCTACACCTTC. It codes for CASSLSQGNVYGYTF.

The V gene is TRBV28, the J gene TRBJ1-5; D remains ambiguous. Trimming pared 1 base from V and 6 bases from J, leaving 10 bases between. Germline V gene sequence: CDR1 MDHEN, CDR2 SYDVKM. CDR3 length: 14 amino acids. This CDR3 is CASSLSRVGQPQHF. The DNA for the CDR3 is TGTGCCAGCAGTTTATCAAGGGTCGGTCAGCCCCAGCATTTT.

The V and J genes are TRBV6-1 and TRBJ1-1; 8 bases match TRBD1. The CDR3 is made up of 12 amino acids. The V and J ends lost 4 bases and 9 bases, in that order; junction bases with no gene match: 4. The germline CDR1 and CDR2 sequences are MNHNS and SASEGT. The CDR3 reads CASSVAGGKAFF. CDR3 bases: TGTGCCAGCAGTGTCGCAGGGGGCAAAGCTTTCTTT.

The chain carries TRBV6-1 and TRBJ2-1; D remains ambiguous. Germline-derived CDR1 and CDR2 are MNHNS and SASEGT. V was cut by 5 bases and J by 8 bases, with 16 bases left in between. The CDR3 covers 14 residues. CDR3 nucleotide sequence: TGTGCCAGCAGTTTTAACGGGTTATTAGATGAGCAGTTCTTC. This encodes CASSFNGLLDEQFF.

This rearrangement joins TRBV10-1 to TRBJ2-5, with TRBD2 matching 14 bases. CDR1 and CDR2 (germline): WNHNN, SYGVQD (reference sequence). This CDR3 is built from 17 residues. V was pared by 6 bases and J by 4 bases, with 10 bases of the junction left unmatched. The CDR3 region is CASRRQWTSGRIETQYF. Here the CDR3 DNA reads TGCGCCAGCAGACGCCAATGGACTAGCGGGAGGATAGAGACCCAGTACTTC.

The CDR3 protein is CASGGQGEYGYTF. In DNA, the CDR3 is TGTGCCAGCGGAGGACAGGGGGAATATGGCTACACCTTC. The chain combines TRBV6-1 with TRBJ1-2; 10 bases are shared with TRBD1. This CDR3 region has 13 residues. CDR1 and CDR2 (germline): MNHNS, SASEGT. V was pared by 8 bases and J by 5 bases, with 5 bases of the junction left unmatched.

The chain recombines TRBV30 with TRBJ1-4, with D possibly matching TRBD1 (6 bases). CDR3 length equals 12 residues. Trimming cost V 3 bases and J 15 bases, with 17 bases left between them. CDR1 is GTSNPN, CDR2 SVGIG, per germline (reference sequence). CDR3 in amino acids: CAWRLHRDRVFF. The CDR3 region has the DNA TGTGCCTGGAGATTACACAGGGACCGGGTGTTTTTT.

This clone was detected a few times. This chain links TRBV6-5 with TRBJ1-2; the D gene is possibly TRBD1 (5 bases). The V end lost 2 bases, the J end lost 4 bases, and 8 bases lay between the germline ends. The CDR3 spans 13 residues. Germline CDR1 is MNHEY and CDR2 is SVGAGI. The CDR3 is CASSYLTAYGYTF. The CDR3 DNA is TGTGCCAGCAGTTACCTGACAGCCTATGGCTACACCTTC.

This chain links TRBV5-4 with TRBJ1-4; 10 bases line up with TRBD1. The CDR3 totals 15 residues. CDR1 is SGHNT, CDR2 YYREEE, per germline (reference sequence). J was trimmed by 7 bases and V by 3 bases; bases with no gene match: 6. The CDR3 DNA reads TGTGCCAGCAGCTCGGGACAGGGGAGAGTTGAAAAACTGTTTTTT. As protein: CASSSGQGRVEKLFF.

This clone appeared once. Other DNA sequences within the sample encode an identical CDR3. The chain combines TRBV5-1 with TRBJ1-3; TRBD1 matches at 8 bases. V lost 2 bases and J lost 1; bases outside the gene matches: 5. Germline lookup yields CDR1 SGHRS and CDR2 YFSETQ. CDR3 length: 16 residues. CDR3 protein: CASSLGTGSSGNTIYF. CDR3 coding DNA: TGCGCCAGCAGCTTAGGGACAGGTTCTTCTGGAAACACCATATATTTT.

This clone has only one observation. CDR3 residues: CASSLGSSPSYEQYF. DNA for the CDR3: TGTGCCAGCAGCTTAGGTTCTAGCCCTTCCTACGAGCAGTACTTC. This sequence joins TRBV7-2 and TRBJ2-7, with D possibly TRBD2 on 5 matching bases. Germline V gene lookup returns CDR1 SGHTA and CDR2 FQGNSA. This CDR3 spans 15 amino acids. V lost 1 base and J lost 1, with 11 bases in between.

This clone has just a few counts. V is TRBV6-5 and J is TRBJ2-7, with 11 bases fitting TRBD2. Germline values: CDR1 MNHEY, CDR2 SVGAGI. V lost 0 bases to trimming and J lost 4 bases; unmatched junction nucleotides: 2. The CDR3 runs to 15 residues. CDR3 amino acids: CASSYSTSGVYEQYF. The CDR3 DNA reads TGTGCCAGCAGTTACTCGACTAGCGGGGTTTACGAGCAGTACTTC.

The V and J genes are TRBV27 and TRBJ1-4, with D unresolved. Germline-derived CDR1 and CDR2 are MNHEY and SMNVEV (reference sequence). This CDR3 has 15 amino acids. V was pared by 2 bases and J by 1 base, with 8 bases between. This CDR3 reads CASSLVGGTNEKLFF. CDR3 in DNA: TGTGCCAGCAGTTTAGTCGGCGGAACTAATGAAAAACTGTTTTTT.

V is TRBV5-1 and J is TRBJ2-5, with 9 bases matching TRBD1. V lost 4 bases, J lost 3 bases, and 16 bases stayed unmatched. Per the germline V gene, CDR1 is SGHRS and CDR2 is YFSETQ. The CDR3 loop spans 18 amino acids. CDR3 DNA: TGCGCCAGCAGCCCGTTAAATTGGGGGGACAGGGAAAAAGAGACCCAGTACTTC. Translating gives CASSPLNWGDREKETQYF.

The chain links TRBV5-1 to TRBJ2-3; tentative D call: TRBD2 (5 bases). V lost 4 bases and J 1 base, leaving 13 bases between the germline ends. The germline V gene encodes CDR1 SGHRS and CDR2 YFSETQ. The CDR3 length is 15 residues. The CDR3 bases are TGCGCCAGCAGCCTCCAACTTAGCGGCACAGATACGCAGTATTTT. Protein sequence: CASSLQLSGTDTQYF.

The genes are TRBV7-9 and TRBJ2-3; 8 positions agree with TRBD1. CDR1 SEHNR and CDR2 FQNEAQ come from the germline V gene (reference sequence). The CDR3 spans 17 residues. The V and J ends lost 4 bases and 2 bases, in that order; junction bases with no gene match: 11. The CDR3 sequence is CASSSNTGTGLTDTQYF. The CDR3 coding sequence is TGTGCCAGCAGCTCAAATACCGGGACAGGCCTCACAGATACGCAGTATTTT.

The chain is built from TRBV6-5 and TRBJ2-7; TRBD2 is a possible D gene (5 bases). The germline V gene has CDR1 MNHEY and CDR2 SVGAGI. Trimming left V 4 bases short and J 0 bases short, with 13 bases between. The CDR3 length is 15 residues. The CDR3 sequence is CASSLGGLSSYEQYF. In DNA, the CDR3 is TGTGCCAGCAGTTTGGGCGGGCTAAGCTCCTACGAGCAGTACTTC.

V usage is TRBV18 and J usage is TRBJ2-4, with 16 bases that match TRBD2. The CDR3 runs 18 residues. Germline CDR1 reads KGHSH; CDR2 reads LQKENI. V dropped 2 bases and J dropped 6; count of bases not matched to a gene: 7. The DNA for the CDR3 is TGTGCCAGCTCACCAACCGGGACTAGCGGGAGGGCGGGAAACATTCAGTACTTC. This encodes CASSPTGTSGRAGNIQYF.

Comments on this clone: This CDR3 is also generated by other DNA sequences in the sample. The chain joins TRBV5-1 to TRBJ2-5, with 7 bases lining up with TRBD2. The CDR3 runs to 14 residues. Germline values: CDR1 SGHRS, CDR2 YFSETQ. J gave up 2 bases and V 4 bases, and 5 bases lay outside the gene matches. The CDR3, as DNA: TGCGCCAGCAGCCTGGGGAGGGGACAAGAGACCCAGTACTTC. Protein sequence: CASSLGRGQETQYF. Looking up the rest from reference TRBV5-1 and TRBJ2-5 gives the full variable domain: KAGVTQTPRYLIKTRGQQVTLSCSPISGHRSVSWYQQTPGQGLQFLFEYFSETQRNKGNFPGRFSGRQFSNSRSEMNVSTLELGDSALYLCASSLGRGQETQYFGPGTRLLVL.